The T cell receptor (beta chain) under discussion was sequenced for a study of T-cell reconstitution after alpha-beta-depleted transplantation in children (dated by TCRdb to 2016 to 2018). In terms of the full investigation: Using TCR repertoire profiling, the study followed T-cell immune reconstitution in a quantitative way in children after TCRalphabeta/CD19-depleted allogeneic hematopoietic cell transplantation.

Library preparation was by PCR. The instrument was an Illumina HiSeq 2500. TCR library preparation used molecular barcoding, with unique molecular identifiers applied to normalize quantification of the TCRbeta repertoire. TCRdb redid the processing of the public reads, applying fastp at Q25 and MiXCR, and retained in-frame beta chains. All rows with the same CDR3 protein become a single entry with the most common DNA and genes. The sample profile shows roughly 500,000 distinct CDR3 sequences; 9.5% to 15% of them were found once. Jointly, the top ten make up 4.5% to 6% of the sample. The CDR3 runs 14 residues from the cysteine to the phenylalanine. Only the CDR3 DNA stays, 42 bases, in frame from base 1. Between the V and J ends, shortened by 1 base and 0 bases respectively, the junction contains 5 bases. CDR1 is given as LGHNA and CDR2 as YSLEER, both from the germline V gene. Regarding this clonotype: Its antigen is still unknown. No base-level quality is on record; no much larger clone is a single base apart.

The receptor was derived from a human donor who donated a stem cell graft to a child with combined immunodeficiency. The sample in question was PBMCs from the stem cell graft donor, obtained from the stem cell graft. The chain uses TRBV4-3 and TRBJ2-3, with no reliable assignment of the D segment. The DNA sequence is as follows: TGCGCCAGCAGCCAAGCGGTGAGCACAGATACGCAGTATTTT. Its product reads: CASSQAVSTDTQYF.